Below, one T cell receptor beta chain is given with its context. What it binds is not known. Every donor provided one heparinised blood draw, which averaged about 116 mL. CD45RO/CCR7/CD25/CD127/CD95/CD27 sorting isolated CD4+ naive, central memory, regulatory and stem cell-like memory cells. These data come from a study of beta chain features in type 1 diabetes. In the study overall: Examination covered 107,917,701 sorted cells spanning all samples.

The isolated RNA, all of it, was reverse transcribed, so expressed TCRB transcripts were what got sequenced. Profiling relied on immunoSEQ multiplex PCR, and the TCRdb table lists in-frame clones only, not all of them. The profile covers hundreds of thousands of clones, with roughly an eighth appearing a single time and less than 0.02% taken by the ten largest. Study-wide results and limits: Compared to healthy donors, patients appeared to have naive, central memory and Treg TCRB repertoires that were more alike.

Sequenced sample: naive CD4+ T cells from blood. The receptor was derived from a man aged 18 to 35 in good health.

The CDR3 sequence: CASSYQGEYGYTF. CDR3 DNA sequence: TGTGCCAGCAGCTACCAAGGGGAATATGGCTACACCTTC. J is TRBJ1-2 and V is TRBV7-9; maybe TRBD1 (5 bases). Germline values: CDR1 SEHNR, CDR2 FQNEAQ (reference sequence). This CDR3 region has 13 residues. The V gene lost 4 bases and the J gene lost 5 bases, with 11 bases spanning the gap.